This T cell receptor beta chain was identified in a study of PD-1 blockade in classical Hodgkin lymphoma (TCRdb year 2020). Regarding the research as a whole: Nivolumab dosing was 3 mg/kg intravenously every 2 weeks, continuing until either disease progression or unacceptable toxicity. The study used TCR beta sequencing and CyTOF to define a peripheral blood immune signature of response to PD-1 blockade in classical Hodgkin lymphoma. The study at large found these results: Baseline TCR diversity was reported to be lower in newly diagnosed patients than in healthy donors, and even lower in relapsed/refractory patients. The study was restricted to a single clinical trial cohort, and the causes of repertoire differences, possibly disease activity or prior therapy, were left undefined. Patients starting nivolumab less than 1 year after ASCT had lower diversity and were excluded from later analyses to avoid confounding by immune reconstitution. Among trial patients, those achieving complete response had baseline diversity similar to that of newly diagnosed patients, while diversity was significantly lower in partial responders and progressors. CD4+ but not CD8+ TCR diversity rose significantly by C4D1 (p=0.0027 vs p=0.16), most apparent in complete responders (p=0.02).

The meaning of the sample's time point label: cycle 2 day 1 (C2D1) of nivolumab. All trial patients had relapsed after autologous stem cell transplantation, with cohorts A, B and C differing in prior brentuximab vedotin exposure. The trial cohort was composed of over 50 patients with relapsed/refractory classical Hodgkin lymphoma, for whom complete response, partial response or progressive disease was recorded as best overall response. In the multi-cohort phase II CheckMate 205 trial, trial patients received single-agent nivolumab. Best overall response was determined by an independent review committee according to the 2007 International Working Group response criteria. Trial PBMCs were collected immediately before nivolumab initiation (C1D1) and during therapy at cycle 2 day 1 and cycle 4 day 1. After peripheral blood was drawn into 8 mL Vacutainer Cell Preparation Tubes, PBMCs were isolated by centrifugation and then cryopreserved.

Details on this clone: Which antigen it targets is not known. The sample holds no much larger clone one base away, and base qualities are not on file.

The germline V end is reduced by 7 bases and the J end by 4 bases; junction bases left unmatched: 11. The CDR3 measures 15 amino acids from cysteine to phenylalanine. The DNA shown is the 45-base CDR3, in frame from base 1. In the germline V gene, CDR1 corresponds to MDHEN and CDR2 to SYDVKM. Genomic DNA was isolated using the Qiagen DNeasy kit from unsorted PBMCs as well as from negatively selected CD4+ and CD8+ fractions. TCR beta CDR3 regions were subjected to amplification by immunoSEQ multiplex PCR with primers that anneal to V and J segments. A synthetic immune receptor repertoire was used to minimize amplification bias, and any residual bias was removed computationally once sequencing was done. Per the source publication's procedure: Repertoire diversity was quantified as the Shannon entropy index using custom Python scripts. Unsorted, CD4+ and CD8+ repertoires were analyzed separately, except for combined analyses in which CD4+ and CD8+ sequences were merged in silico. A clone counted as expanded when the clone's frequency after treatment rose at least 2-fold relative to C1D1, and clones undetected at baseline were given a pseudocount of 0.5. Singleton clones were defined as clones with 0 or 1 copy at C1D1, and non-singleton clones were defined as clones with 2 or more copies. Clones expanded in unsorted samples were labelled as CD4+, CD8+ or unknown by matching protein sequences in sorted samples from the same patient. Wilcoxon tests on paired samples were used to test changes in diversity from C1D1 to C4D1. Entries here come from immuneACCESS through TCRdb and include only in-frame sequences with V and J called. Some clones fail to appear in such tables; in the studies checked, an unresolved V gene covers under half of the shortfall, and the cause of the remainder is unknown. From that table come the V and J calls and clone size; the DNA was used to work out D and trimming. This sample gives under 110,000 clones in total; roughly 89% of them show up just once. The top ten hold about 7.1% of the sample.

Recombination joined TRBV28 with TRBJ1-1; TRBD1 lines up with 8 middle nucleotides. The specimen comprised peripheral blood mononuclear cells (PBMCs), sampled before the second cycle of nivolumab. This clonotype originated in a human donor with classical Hodgkin lymphoma. CDR3 region: CASTLDRVRGTEAFF. The DNA sequence is as follows: TGTGCCAGCACCCTGGACAGGGTTCGGGGCACTGAAGCTTTCTTT.